This T cell receptor beta chain is from a study of beta chain features in type 1 diabetes. Notes on the study in general: Moderate yet significant TCRB CDR3 shortening was seen in Type 1 diabetes patients in all four CD4+ subsets.

The CDR3 spans 14 residues. The germline V and J ends were trimmed by 7 bases and 8 bases, with 20 bases remaining between them. CDR1 is MNHEY, CDR2 SVGAGI, per germline. Notes on this clone: Its cognate antigen is unknown.

Expressed TCRB transcripts were sequenced after all isolated RNA was converted to cDNA. Clones were sequenced by immunoSEQ multiplex PCR, and TCRdb holds only the in-frame ones, with some missing. The table includes more than 100,000 clones, approximately 16% detected once. This sequence was found in a young man with type 1 diabetes. The chain employs TRBV6-5 and TRBJ1-2; D remains unclear. The sample comprised central memory CD4+ T cells from blood. The CDR3 loop is CASNLRAFGGGYTF. CDR3 nucleotides: TGTGCCAGCAATTTGCGGGCTTTCGGAGGGGGCTACACCTTC.